This entry lists 8 T cell receptor beta chains sequenced from one sample in a study of metastatic and nonmetastatic thyroid tumors (dated by TCRdb to 2020 to 2021). The method was PCR. TCRdb records Illumina HiSeq 4000 as the sequencer. TCRdb handled the public reads itself, with Q25 trimming in fastp and clone calling in MiXCR, and kept productive beta chains. A total of tens of thousands of clones appear in this sample, more than 20% of them only once. Together, the top ten hold 15% to 18% of the sample. None of the patients had been given any treatment before thyroid surgery. Sequences were obtained from blood. These receptors were obtained from a female donor with papillary thyroid cancer or a benign thyroid nodule (not recorded which). Some clones in this sample may be carry-over from other donors' samples.

This clone was counted at least ten times. The rearrangement links TRBV20-1 to TRBJ2-1, with 12 nucleotides matching TRBD2. J was trimmed by 9 bases and V by 6 bases; bases with no gene match: 12. The CDR3 extends over 15 amino acids. Per the germline V gene, CDR1 is DFQATT and CDR2 is SNEGSKA (reference sequence). CDR3 loop: CSATSGSPTSSEQFF. In DNA, the CDR3 is TGCAGTGCGACTAGCGGGAGCCCTACCTCCAGTGAGCAGTTCTTC.

This clone was recorded at least ten times. The V gene is TRBV24-1, the J gene TRBJ1-3; D is ambiguous. The CDR3 loop spans 14 amino acids. Looked up from germline, CDR1 is KGHDR and CDR2 is SFDVKD. The V gene lost 4 bases and the J gene lost 4 bases, with 10 bases spanning the gap. The CDR3 loop is CATSDTRSGNTIYF. The CDR3 nucleotides read TGTGCCACCAGTGACACCAGGTCAGGAAACACCATATATTTT.

This clone was found many times. V gene TRBV30 combines with J gene TRBJ1-5; weak D call: TRBD1 (5 bases). This CDR3 spans 14 amino acids. Germline CDR1 reads GTSNPN; CDR2 reads SVGIG (reference sequence). The V end lost 5 bases, the J end lost 0 bases, and 11 bases lay between the germline ends. The CDR3 DNA is TGTGCCTGGGGAACAGGCGGTAGCAATCAGCCCCAGCATTTT. The encoded protein is CAWGTGGSNQPQHF.

This rearrangement joins TRBV20-1 to TRBJ2-7; 9 bases are a match to TRBD2. Germline trimming cut 3 bases from V and 3 bases from J; bases unmatched to any gene: 9. The CDR3 length is 15 residues. Germline values: CDR1 DFQATT, CDR2 SNEGSKA (reference sequence). The CDR3 is CSARGSGSGVYEQYF. The CDR3 DNA follows: TGCAGTGCTAGGGGTAGCGGGAGTGGGGTCTACGAGCAGTACTTC.

This rearrangement joins TRBV12-3 or TRBV12-4 to TRBJ1-3, with 7 bases identical to TRBD1. The CDR3 consists of 15 residues. V lost 6 bases and J lost 0; bases outside the gene matches: 5. CDR3 sequence (DNA): TGTGCCAGCAGGACAGGGAGCCTCTCTGGAAACACCATATATTTT. Translating it yields CASRTGSLSGNTIYF.

CDR3 loop: CASSPAGELFF. As DNA, the CDR3 is TGTGCCAGCAGTCCAGCCGGGGAGCTGTTTTTT. The genes are TRBV6-2 or TRBV6-3 and TRBJ2-2, with no clear D. Germline V gives CDR1 MNHEY, CDR2 SVGEGT. Trimming pared 5 bases from V and 6 bases from J, leaving 4 bases between. The CDR3 contains 11 residues.

The chain joins TRBV28 to TRBJ2-7; D not certain. The CDR3 is 13 amino acids. Trimming shortened V by 6 bases and J by 7 bases, and 16 bases separated the two germline ends. The germline gives CDR1 MDHEN, CDR2 SYDVKM. The chain's CDR3 is CASSPEISSEQYF. The CDR3 region has the DNA TGTGCCAGCAGCCCCGAGATCTCTTCGGAGCAGTACTTC.

This clone was seen more than once but under ten times. The chain combines TRBV20-1 with TRBJ2-3; D uncertain. V lost 5 bases, J lost 2 bases, and 14 bases lay in between. The germline V gene has CDR1 DFQATT and CDR2 SNEGSKA (reference sequence). CDR3 length: 14 amino acids. The CDR3 region is CSAPSSYDTDTQYF. The DNA for the CDR3 is TGCAGTGCTCCTTCCTCGTACGACACAGATACGCAGTATTTT.